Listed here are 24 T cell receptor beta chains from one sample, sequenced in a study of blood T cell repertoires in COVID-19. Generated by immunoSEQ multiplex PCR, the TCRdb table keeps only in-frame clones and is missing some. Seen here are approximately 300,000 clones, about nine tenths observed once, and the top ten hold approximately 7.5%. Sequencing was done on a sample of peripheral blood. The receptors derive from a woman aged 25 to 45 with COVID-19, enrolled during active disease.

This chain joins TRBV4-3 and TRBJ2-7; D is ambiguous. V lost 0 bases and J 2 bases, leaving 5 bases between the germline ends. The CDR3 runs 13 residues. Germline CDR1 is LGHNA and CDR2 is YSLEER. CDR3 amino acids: CASSQDSTYEQYF. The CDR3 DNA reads TGCGCCAGCAGCCAAGATTCAACCTACGAGCAGTACTTC.

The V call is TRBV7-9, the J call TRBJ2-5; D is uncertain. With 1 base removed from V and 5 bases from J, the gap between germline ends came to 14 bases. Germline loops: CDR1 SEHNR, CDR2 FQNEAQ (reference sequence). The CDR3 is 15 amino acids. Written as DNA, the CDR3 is TGTGCCAGCAGCTTAGACCCCCCGCCCCGGGAGACCCAGTACTTC. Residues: CASSLDPPPRETQYF.

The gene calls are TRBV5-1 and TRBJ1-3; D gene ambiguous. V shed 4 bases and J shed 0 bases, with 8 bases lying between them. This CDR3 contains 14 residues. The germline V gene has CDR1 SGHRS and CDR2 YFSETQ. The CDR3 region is CASSKDTSGNTIYF. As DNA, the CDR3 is TGCGCCAGCAGCAAAGACACCTCTGGAAACACCATATATTTT. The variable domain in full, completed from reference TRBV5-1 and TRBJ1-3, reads KAGVTQTPRYLIKTRGQQVTLSCSPISGHRSVSWYQQTPGQGLQFLFEYFSETQRNKGNFPGRFSGRQFSNSRSEMNVSTLELGDSALYLCASSKDTSGNTIYFGEGSWLTVV.

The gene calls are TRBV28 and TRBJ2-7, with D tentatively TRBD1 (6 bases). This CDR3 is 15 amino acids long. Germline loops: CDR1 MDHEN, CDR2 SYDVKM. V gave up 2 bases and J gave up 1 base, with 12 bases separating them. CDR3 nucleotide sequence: TGTGCCAGCAGTTTACCTGGGACACCTTCCTACGAGCAGTACTTC. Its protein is CASSLPGTPSYEQYF. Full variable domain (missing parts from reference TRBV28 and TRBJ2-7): DVKVTQSSRYLVKRTGEKVFLECVQDMDHENMFWYRQDPGLGLRLIYFSYDVKMKEKGDIPEGYSVSREKKERFSLILESASTNQTSMYLCASSLPGTPSYEQYFGPGTRLTVT.

The CDR3 is CAWSTGQGVTEAFF. CDR3 DNA sequence: TGTGCCTGGAGTACGGGACAGGGAGTTACTGAAGCTTTCTTT. The rearrangement joins TRBV30 to TRBJ1-1; 9 bases align to TRBD1. V was clipped by 2 bases and J by 5 bases; unmatched bases: 6. The CDR3 runs to 14 residues. Germline CDR1 is GTSNPN and CDR2 is SVGIG (reference sequence).

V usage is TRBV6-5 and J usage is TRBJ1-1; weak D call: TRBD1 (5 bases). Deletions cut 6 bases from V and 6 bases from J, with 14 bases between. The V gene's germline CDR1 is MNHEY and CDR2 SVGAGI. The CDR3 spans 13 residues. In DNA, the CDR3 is TGTGCCAGCAGATCGGTGGGGGGGGCTGAAGCTTTCTTT. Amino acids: CASRSVGGAEAFF.

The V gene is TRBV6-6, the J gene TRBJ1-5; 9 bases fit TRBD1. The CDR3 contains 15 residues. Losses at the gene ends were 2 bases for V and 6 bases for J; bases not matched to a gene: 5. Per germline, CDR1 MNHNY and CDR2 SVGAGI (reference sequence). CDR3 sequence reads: CASSYLGQGTQPQHF. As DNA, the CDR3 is TGTGCCAGCAGTTACCTGGGACAGGGAACTCAGCCCCAGCATTTT.

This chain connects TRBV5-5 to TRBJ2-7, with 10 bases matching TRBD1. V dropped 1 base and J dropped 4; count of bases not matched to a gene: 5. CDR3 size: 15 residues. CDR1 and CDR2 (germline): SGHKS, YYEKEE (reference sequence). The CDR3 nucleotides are TGTGCCAGCAGCTTGTATGGGACAGGGGTGTACGAGCAGTACTTC. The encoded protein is CASSLYGTGVYEQYF.

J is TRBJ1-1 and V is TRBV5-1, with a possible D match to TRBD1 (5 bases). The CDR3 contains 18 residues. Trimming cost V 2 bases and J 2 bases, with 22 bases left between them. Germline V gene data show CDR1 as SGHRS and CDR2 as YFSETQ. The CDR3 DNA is TGCGCCAGCAGCTTACAGGCTTTCCGGACACACTATAACACTGAAGCTTTCTTT. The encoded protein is CASSLQAFRTHYNTEAFF.

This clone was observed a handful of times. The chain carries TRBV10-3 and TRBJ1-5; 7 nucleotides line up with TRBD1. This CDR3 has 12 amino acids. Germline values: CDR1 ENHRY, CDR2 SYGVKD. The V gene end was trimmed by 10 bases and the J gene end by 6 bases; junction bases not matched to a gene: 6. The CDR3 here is CATGGTGQPQHF. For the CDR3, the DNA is TGTGCCACAGGGGGTACGGGTCAGCCCCAGCATTTT.

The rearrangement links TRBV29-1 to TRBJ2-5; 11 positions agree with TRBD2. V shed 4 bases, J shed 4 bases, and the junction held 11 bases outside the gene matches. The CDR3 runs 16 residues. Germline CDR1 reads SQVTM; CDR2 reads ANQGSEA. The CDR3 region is CSVGRSTSGTAETQYF. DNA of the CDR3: TGCAGCGTTGGCCGCTCGACTAGCGGGACTGCAGAGACCCAGTACTTC.

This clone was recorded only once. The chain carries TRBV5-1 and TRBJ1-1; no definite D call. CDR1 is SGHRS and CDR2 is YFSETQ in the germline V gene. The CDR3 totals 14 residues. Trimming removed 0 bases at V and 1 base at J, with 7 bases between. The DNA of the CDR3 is TGCGCCAGCAGCTTGGTCGGGGAGAACACTGAAGCTTTCTTT. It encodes CASSLVGENTEAFF.

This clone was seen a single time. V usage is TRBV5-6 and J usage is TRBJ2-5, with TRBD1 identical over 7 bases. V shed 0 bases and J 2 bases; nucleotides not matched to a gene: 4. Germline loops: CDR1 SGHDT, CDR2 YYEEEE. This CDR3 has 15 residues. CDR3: CASSLAQGVQETQYF. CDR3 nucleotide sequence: TGTGCCAGCAGCTTGGCTCAGGGGGTTCAAGAGACCCAGTACTTC.

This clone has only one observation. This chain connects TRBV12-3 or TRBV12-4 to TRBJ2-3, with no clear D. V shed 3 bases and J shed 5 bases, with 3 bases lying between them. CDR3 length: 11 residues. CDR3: CASSFRDTQYF. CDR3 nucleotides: TGTGCCAGCAGTTTCCGAGATACGCAGTATTTT.

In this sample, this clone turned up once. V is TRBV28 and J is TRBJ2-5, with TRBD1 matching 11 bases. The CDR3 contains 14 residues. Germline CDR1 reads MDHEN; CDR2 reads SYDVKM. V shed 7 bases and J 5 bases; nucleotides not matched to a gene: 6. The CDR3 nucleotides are TGTGCCAGCACCCCCGGACAGGGGGCCGAGACCCAGTACTTC. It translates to CASTPGQGAETQYF.

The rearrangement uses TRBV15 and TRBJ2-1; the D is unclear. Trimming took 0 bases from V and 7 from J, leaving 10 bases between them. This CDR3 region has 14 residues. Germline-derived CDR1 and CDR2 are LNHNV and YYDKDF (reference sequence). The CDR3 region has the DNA TGTGCCACCAGCAGAGAAGCCTTCGGGAATGAGCAGTTCTTC. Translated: CATSREAFGNEQFF.

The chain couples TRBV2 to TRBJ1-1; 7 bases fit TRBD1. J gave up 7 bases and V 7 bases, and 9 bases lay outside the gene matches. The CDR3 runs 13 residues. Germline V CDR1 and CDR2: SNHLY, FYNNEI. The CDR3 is CASTRTGGGEAFF. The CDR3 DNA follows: TGTGCCAGCACAAGGACAGGTGGGGGTGAAGCTTTCTTT.

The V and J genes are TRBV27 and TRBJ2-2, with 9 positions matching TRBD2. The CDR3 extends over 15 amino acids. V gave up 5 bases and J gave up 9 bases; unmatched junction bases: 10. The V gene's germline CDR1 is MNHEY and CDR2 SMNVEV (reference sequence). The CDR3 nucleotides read TGTGCCAGCAGTACCGGGACTAGCCTTTTCAGGGAGCTGTTTTTT. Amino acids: CASSTGTSLFRELFF.

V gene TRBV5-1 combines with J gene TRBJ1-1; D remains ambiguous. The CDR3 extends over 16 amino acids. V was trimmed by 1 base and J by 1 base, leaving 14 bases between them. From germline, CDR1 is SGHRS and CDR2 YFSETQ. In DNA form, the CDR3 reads TGCGCCAGCAGCTTGTCCCCCGGGAACCCGAACACTGAAGCTTTCTTT. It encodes CASSLSPGNPNTEAFF.

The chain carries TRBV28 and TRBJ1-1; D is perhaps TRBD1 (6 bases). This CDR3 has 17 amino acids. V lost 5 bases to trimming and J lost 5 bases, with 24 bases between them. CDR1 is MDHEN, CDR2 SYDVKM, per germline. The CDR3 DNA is TGTGCCAGCAGTCCAGGGGCAGCCCAAGCAGGACGGACTGAAGCTTTCTTT. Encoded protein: CASSPGAAQAGRTEAFF.

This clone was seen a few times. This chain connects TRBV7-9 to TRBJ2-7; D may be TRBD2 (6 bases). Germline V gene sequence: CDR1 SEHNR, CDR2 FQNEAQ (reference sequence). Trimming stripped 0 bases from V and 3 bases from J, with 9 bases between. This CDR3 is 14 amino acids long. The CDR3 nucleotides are TGTGCCAGCAGCTTAGCGTGGGGGGACTACGAGCAGTACTTC. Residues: CASSLAWGDYEQYF.

CDR3 sequence: CASREGALNEQFF. CDR3 bases: TGCGCCAGCAGGGAGGGGGCACTGAATGAGCAGTTCTTC. The chain has TRBV5-1 and TRBJ2-1; a possible D gene is TRBD1 (7 bases). The CDR3 consists of 13 residues. Trimming shortened V by 5 bases and J by 7 bases, and 13 bases separated the two germline ends. CDR1 is SGHRS, CDR2 YFSETQ, per germline.

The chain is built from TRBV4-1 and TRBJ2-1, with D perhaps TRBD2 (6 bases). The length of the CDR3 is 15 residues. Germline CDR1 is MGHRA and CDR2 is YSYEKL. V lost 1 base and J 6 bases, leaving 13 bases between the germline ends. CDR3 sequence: CASSQGSRELNEQFF. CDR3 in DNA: TGCGCCAGCAGCCAAGGGAGCCGGGAGCTCAATGAGCAGTTCTTC.

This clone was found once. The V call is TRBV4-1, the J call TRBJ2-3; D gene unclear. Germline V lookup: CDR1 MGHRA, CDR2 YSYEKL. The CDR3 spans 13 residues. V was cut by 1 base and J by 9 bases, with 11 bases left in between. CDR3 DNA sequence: TGCGCCAGCAGCCAAGTACCGACTGAGACGCAGTATTTT. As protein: CASSQVPTETQYF.